This TCR beta chain was sequenced in a study of T cell repertoires in cytomegalovirus infection. Study-level background: An indication of both CMV infection and matching HLA type came from public TCR beta signatures.

TCRdb redid the calling of the reads with MiXCR, one entry per CDR3 protein. Among about 330,000 distinct CDR3 sequences listed, nearly 35% were seen once. General study results and limits: In two of eight donors, the top clonotype was HLA-C-restricted CMV-specific. CMV carriers with the relevant HLA were identified by cumulative public TCR beta family frequency.

The CDR3 runs to 19 residues. Trimming removed 5 bases from V and 2 bases from J, with 27 bases in between. The V gene's germline CDR1 is SGHVT and CDR2 SQSDAQ. Details on this clonotype: Its antigen remains unknown.

The receptor was derived from a human donor in good health (CMV status not recorded). Some clones in this sample may be carry-over from other donors' samples. The chain recombines TRBV7-4 with TRBJ1-1, with a weak D call TRBD1 (6 bases). Sequenced material: cultured PBMCs, taken from culture after CMV antigen stimulation. The CDR3 DNA sequence: TGTGCCAGCAGCCCCCCCAGTATTGGACAGACAGCCCCTAACACTGAAGCTTTCTTT. Translating gives CASSPPSIGQTAPNTEAFF.